This T cell receptor (beta chain) derives from a study of beta chain features in type 1 diabetes. The study's findings and limits: These data did not resolve whether HLA type affects TCRB rearrangement. The naive, central memory and Treg TCRB repertoires of patients appeared to be more similar to one another than those of healthy donors.

This clone was observed a few times. The antigen is unknown. The authors reverse transcribed all of the isolated RNA, so sequencing captured expressed TCRB transcripts. Samples of naive, central memory and regulatory T cells yielded a mean of about 3.8 million reads. Generated by immunoSEQ multiplex PCR, the TCRdb table keeps only in-frame clones and is missing some. The sample lists 300,000 to 350,000 clones, less than 10% occurring once. The specimen sequenced was central memory CD4+ T cells from blood. The sequence was obtained from a woman aged 18-35 years in good health.

This CDR3 is CASSLGLAGAHGELFF. CDR3 sequence (DNA): TGTGCCAGCAGCTTAGGCCTAGCGGGAGCCCACGGGGAGCTGTTTTTT. This sequence joins TRBV11-2 and TRBJ2-2; TRBD2 matches 10 bases. The junction had 6 bases not matched to a gene; V was cut back by 1 base and J by 7 bases. Germline V gives CDR1 SGHAT, CDR2 FQNNGV. The CDR3 spans 16 residues.